This TCR beta chain was captured in a study of cytomegalovirus exposure and HLA in healthy donors. The PCR ran on 60 Vbeta and 13 Jbeta primers. Clones were read by immunoSEQ multiplex PCR, and TCRdb kept only the in-frame ones, dropping some. The table has about 130,000 clones, roughly 82% seen once. V was shortened by 0 bases and J by 0 bases, with 12 bases between the two germline ends. Germline V gives CDR1 MNHNY, CDR2 SVGAGI (reference sequence). The CDR3 extends over 16 amino acids. The chain combines TRBV6-6 with TRBJ2-7, with a tentative D call TRBD2 (6 bases). This sequence originates from a boy younger than 18 in good health and CMV-seronegative. Sequencing was done on a sample of PBMCs. The CDR3 region is CASSYSGGGDSYEQYF. CDR3 sequence (DNA): TGTGCCAGCAGTTACTCGGGGGGAGGAGACTCCTACGAGCAGTACTTC.